This T cell receptor (beta chain) was retrieved from a study of blood T cell repertoires in COVID-19. Study in general: Collection of acute and convalescent COVID-19 samples took place in the United States, Italy and Spain. From T cells, B-cell-depleted T cells, or PBMCs came the material, which was cDNA or gDNA.

The V and J ends lost 1 base and 0 bases respectively, with 10 bases between them. In germline, CDR1 is SGHNT, CDR2 YENEEA. This CDR3 has 16 amino acids. Original processing notes: Estimation of nucleated cell counts relied on the amplification of reference gene primers. Produced via immunoSEQ multiplex PCR; TCRdb's table is partial and in-frame only. The V and J calls and clone size come from that table; D and trimming were worked out from the DNA. The sample holds roughly 71,000 clones, nearly 90% seen once. The clonotype was recovered from a man over 45 with acute or convalescent COVID-19. The chain employs TRBV11-3 and TRBJ2-1, with D possibly TRBD1 on 5 matching bases. Sequenced sample: peripheral blood. In nucleotides, the CDR3 is TGTGCCAGCAGCTTAGGGACATCGAGCTCCTACAATGAGCAGTTCTTC. This gives the protein CASSLGTSSSYNEQFF.